This T cell receptor beta chain was observed in a study of blood T cells in healthy people across ages. V gave up 4 bases and J gave up 4 bases, with 14 bases separating them. The CDR3 contains 14 residues. Looked up from germline, CDR1 is SGHAT and CDR2 is FQNNGV. With a J-beta primer mix and a sample-barcoded 5' primer, a second PCR ran about 7 to 12 cycles. All samples yielded 3 million or more CDR3-containing paired-end reads. TCRdb re-analysed the 5' RACE reads in MiXCR, keeping a single row per CDR3 protein. The sample holds 1.5 million to 2 million distinct CDR3 sequences, about 30% seen once. Sequenced material: blood. V is TRBV11-2 and J is TRBJ2-7; a possible D gene is TRBD1 (6 bases). The source is a woman aged 25 to 39 in good health. The CDR3 is CASSSNTGPYEQYF. CDR3 bases: TGTGCCAGCAGCTCAAACACAGGGCCTTACGAGCAGTACTTC.